The 15 T cell receptor beta chains reported below all come from one sample, sequenced in a study of CD8+CD57+ T cells in acquired aplastic anemia. Patients picked for sequencing had shown CD8+CD57+ cell expansion detected by flow cytometry. Using genomic DNA as the template, TCR beta VDJ and CDR3 profiling was carried out. Each CDR3 protein is one row after TCRdb ran MiXCR on the reads. The table has 200,000 to 250,000 distinct CDR3 sequences, approximately 65% seen once; the top ten hold roughly 62%. The sequencing sample was made of sorted CD4+, CD8+, or CD8+CD57+ T cells (not recorded which) from PBMCs. These receptors were collected from a human donor with aplastic anemia.

The chain uses TRBV15 and TRBJ1-4; D gene ambiguous. The end of the DNA fits TRBJ2-2 better, so the J call may be wrong. Germline V CDR1 and CDR2: LNHNV, YYDKDF (reference sequence). The CDR3 length is 13 residues. CDR3 DNA: TGTGCCACCAGCAGAGGGTTCCGAGGGGAGCTGTTTTTT. Residues: CATSRGFRGELFF.

The chain combines TRBV7-9 with TRBJ2-7, with D perhaps matching TRBD1 (6 bases). V was clipped by 7 bases and J by 4 bases, with 14 bases between them. This CDR3 region has 13 residues. Germline V gene lookup returns CDR1 SEHNR and CDR2 FQNEAQ (reference sequence). As DNA, the CDR3 is TGTGCCAGCAACTCTACAGGGTGGTACGAGCAGTACTTC. It translates to CASNSTGWYEQYF.

This clonotype came up once. This sequence joins TRBV9 and TRBJ1-2, with 10 bases that match TRBD1. The CDR3 loop spans 15 amino acids. Trimming took 2 bases from V and 4 from J; bases not matched to a gene: 5. Germline V lookup: CDR1 SGDLS, CDR2 YYNGEE. CDR3 nucleotide sequence: TGTGCCAGCAGCGTTGCGACAGGGGGCGTCTATGGCTACACCTTC. Amino acids: CASSVATGGVYGYTF.

J is TRBJ2-1 and V is TRBV20-1, with unresolved D. The germline V and J ends were trimmed by 2 bases and 7 bases, with 15 bases remaining between them. There are 14 residues in the CDR3. Germline CDR1 DFQATT, CDR2 SNEGSKA (reference sequence). The CDR3 coding sequence is TGCAGTGCTAGATCAGCAAGACCTCCTAATGAGCAGTTCTTC. Amino acids: CSARSARPPNEQFF.

The rearrangement joins TRBV24-1 to TRBJ2-1; D may correspond to TRBD1 or TRBD2 (6 bases each). Germline CDR1 is KGHDR and CDR2 is SFDVKD. V lost 4 bases to trimming and J lost 0 bases, with 18 bases between them. This CDR3 spans 18 amino acids. As DNA, the CDR3 is TGTGCCACCAGTGACCCACGAGGGGGGCTCCTCTCCTACAATGAGCAGTTCTTC. Its translation is CATSDPRGGLLSYNEQFF.

The V call is TRBV10-1, the J call TRBJ2-1, with 9 bases aligning to TRBD1. Trimming cost V 5 bases and J 3 bases; bases outside gene matches: 8. The CDR3 sequence is 16 residues long. Germline V gene data show CDR1 as WNHNN and CDR2 as SYGVQD (reference sequence). The CDR3 loop reads CASSTPGQGNYNEQFF. CDR3 nucleotide sequence: TGCGCCAGCAGTACCCCGGGACAGGGAAACTACAATGAGCAGTTCTTC.

The chain recombines TRBV5-1 with TRBJ1-4; possible D gene TRBD1, 6 bases. Trimming removed 4 bases from V and 11 bases from J, with 21 bases in between. Germline V gives CDR1 SGHRS, CDR2 YFSETQ. The CDR3 totals 15 residues. Here the CDR3 reads CASSLQGGEEGKLFF. Here the CDR3 DNA reads TGCGCCAGCAGCCTACAGGGAGGGGAAGAGGGGAAACTGTTTTTT.

This clonotype was recorded a few times. This chain links TRBV12-3 or TRBV12-4 with TRBJ2-1, with TRBD2 matching 9 bases. The CDR3 contains 12 residues. The V gene end was trimmed by 9 bases and the J gene end by 4 bases; junction bases not matched to a gene: 1. CDR3 nucleotide sequence: TGTGCCAGTGGACTAGCGTACAATGAGCAGTTCTTC. This translates into CASGLAYNEQFF.

The chain carries TRBV14 and TRBJ1-2; no clear D gene. V gave up 0 bases and J gave up 5 bases, with 13 bases separating them. The CDR3 has 15 amino acids. Looked up from germline, CDR1 is SGHDN and CDR2 is FVKESK. CDR3 sequence: CASSQDPGRRYGYTF. In DNA, the CDR3 is TGTGCCAGCAGCCAAGATCCAGGCAGGAGGTATGGCTACACCTTC.

The chain links TRBV20-1 to TRBJ2-2, with D unclear. The germline CDR1 and CDR2 sequences are DFQATT and SNEGSKA (reference sequence). This CDR3 is 15 amino acids long. Between the trimmed V and J ends, which lost 6 bases and 1 base, there was a span of 15 bases. The CDR3 DNA reads TGCAGTGCCCCCTGGGGTGGTAGGAACACCGGGGAGCTGTTTTTT. As protein: CSAPWGGRNTGELFF.

The rearrangement joins TRBV9 to TRBJ1-1; D possibly corresponds to TRBD1 (5 bases). Trimming left V 4 bases short and J 4 bases short, with 11 bases between. The CDR3 is 13 amino acids. The germline V gene has CDR1 SGDLS and CDR2 YYNGEE. The CDR3 is CASSSRGVTEAFF. In nucleotides, the CDR3 is TGTGCCAGCAGCTCCCGAGGGGTCACTGAAGCTTTCTTT.

This rearrangement joins TRBV9 to TRBJ1-6, with D tentatively TRBD1 (6 bases). Trimming shortened V by 4 bases and J by 10 bases, and 12 bases separated the two germline ends. CDR1 and CDR2 (germline): SGDLS, YYNGEE. This CDR3 contains 13 residues. The CDR3 protein is CASSPGEVSPLHF. CDR3 sequence (DNA): TGTGCCAGCAGCCCAGGGGAGGTGTCACCCCTCCACTTT.

There are a few counts of this clonotype. V usage is TRBV20-1 and J usage is TRBJ2-7; 9 bases line up with TRBD1. The CDR3 runs 14 residues. From germline, CDR1 is DFQATT and CDR2 SNEGSKA (reference sequence). V trimming: 3 bases; J trimming: 7 bases; junction bases outside the gene matches: 10. DNA of the CDR3: TGCAGTGCTAGGGACCGGGACAGGGAGGGGGAGCAGTACTTC. It yields the protein CSARDRDREGEQYF.

This clonotype occurred a few times. J is TRBJ1-2 and V is TRBV24-1; TRBD1 agrees at 10 bases. The CDR3 extends over 16 amino acids. Germline loops: CDR1 KGHDR, CDR2 SFDVKD. V gave up 5 bases and J gave up 5 bases; unmatched junction bases: 10. This CDR3 is CATSARTGGSQYGYTF. The CDR3 DNA reads as TGTGCCACCAGTGCCAGGACAGGGGGATCTCAATATGGCTACACCTTC.

This clonotype has a count of ten or more. The V call is TRBV5-1, the J call TRBJ2-7; TRBD1 matches at 9 bases. CDR1 is SGHRS and CDR2 is YFSETQ in the germline V gene. This CDR3 comprises 14 residues. V shed 0 bases and J 5 bases; nucleotides not matched to a gene: 3. The CDR3 DNA reads TGCGCCAGCAGCTTGGGACAGGGGGTCCACGAGCAGTACTTC. Translation gives CASSLGQGVHEQYF.